This entry concerns a single T cell receptor (beta chain). Methods used by the authors: Quantification of nucleated cells was approximated via reference gene primer amplification. The repertoire was sequenced with immunoSEQ multiplex PCR; TCRdb's copy has only in-frame clones and lacks some. The DNA was the basis for D and trimming; V, J and clone size are from that table. The data hold hundreds of thousands of clones, with approximately 92% observed a single time. The data derive from a study of blood T cell repertoires in COVID-19. Background on the study: PBMCs, B-cell-depleted T cells, or T cells provided the cDNA or gDNA that made up the material.

The CDR3 totals 14 residues. The germline V gene has CDR1 MNHEY and CDR2 SVGAGI. Trimming took off 6 bases at V and 4 bases at J, with 14 bases between the two ends. The clonotype was recovered from a man in his late teens or twenties with COVID-19, enrolled during active disease. The sequencing input was peripheral blood. The chain joins TRBV6-5 to TRBJ2-3; D is possibly TRBD1 (6 bases). The CDR3 nucleotides read TGTGCCAGCAGCCCAGGGGTAGTCGCAGATACGCAGTATTTT. Translated, it gives CASSPGVVADTQYF.